The 15 T cell receptor beta chains listed next were all sequenced from one sample in a study of OX40 agonist ivuxolimab in advanced cancers. TCRdb keeps only in-frame clones here, not all; method: immunoSEQ multiplex PCR. The data hold roughly 110,000 clones, with approximately 89% observed a single time. The sequencing here drew on CD4+ or CD8+ T cells sorted from blood, taken in a trial of the OX40 agonist ivuxolimab. These receptor sequences come from an adult with an advanced solid tumor such as melanoma, head and neck, liver or kidney cancer.

This chain links TRBV18 with TRBJ2-2, with 12 bases identical to TRBD2. The V and J ends lost 1 base and 0 bases, in that order; junction bases with no gene match: 3. Per the germline V gene, CDR1 is KGHSH and CDR2 is LQKENI. The CDR3 is 18 amino acids. The CDR3 DNA sequence: TGTGCCAGCTCACCACAACTAGCGGGAGGATCGAACACCGGGGAGCTGTTTTTT. Its protein product is CASSPQLAGGSNTGELFF.

The chain joins TRBV6-6 to TRBJ1-2, with TRBD1 matching 7 bases. CDR3 length equals 14 residues. Germline V gene sequence: CDR1 MNHNY, CDR2 SVGAGI (reference sequence). Trimming cost V 4 bases and J 6 bases; bases outside gene matches: 8. The CDR3 loop is CASSFFRDRDGYTF. CDR3 DNA: TGTGCCAGCAGTTTCTTCCGGGACAGAGATGGCTACACCTTC.

The gene calls are TRBV7-6 and TRBJ1-5; no firm D call. The V gene lost 1 base and the J gene lost 2 bases, with 9 bases spanning the gap. The CDR3 runs to 15 residues. Germline lookup yields CDR1 SGHVS and CDR2 FNYEAQ. CDR3 region: CASSLGGVGNQPQHF. The CDR3, as DNA: TGTGCCAGCAGCTTAGGCGGAGTCGGCAATCAGCCCCAGCATTTT.

A word on this clone: This CDR3 is also generated by other DNA sequences in the sample. The gene calls are TRBV28 and TRBJ1-2; D is undetermined. This CDR3 contains 11 residues. Trimming stripped 3 bases from V and 7 bases from J, with 6 bases between. Germline V gene lookup returns CDR1 MDHEN and CDR2 SYDVKM. CDR3 DNA sequence: TGTGCCAGCAGTTTTGAGGGTGGCTACACCTTC. It codes for CASSFEGGYTF.

The chain recombines TRBV7-6 with TRBJ1-4, with D possibly matching TRBD1 (6 bases). The CDR3 covers 14 residues. The germline V gene has CDR1 SGHVS and CDR2 FNYEAQ. V was pared by 5 bases and J by 3 bases, with 10 bases between. The CDR3 protein is CASSRYRANEKLFF. The CDR3 coding sequence is TGTGCCAGCAGCCGGTACAGGGCTAATGAAAAACTGTTTTTT.

The chain combines TRBV4-3 with TRBJ1-2; D gene ambiguous. Trimming removed 1 base at V and 13 bases at J, with 13 bases between. In germline, CDR1 is LGHNA, CDR2 YSLEER. This CDR3 spans 12 amino acids. The CDR3 is CASSQGGLVFTF. CDR3 DNA sequence: TGCGCCAGCAGCCAAGGAGGATTAGTCTTCACCTTC.

The gene calls are TRBV7-2 and TRBJ1-1; D unresolved. CDR3 length: 14 residues. Germline V CDR1 and CDR2: SGHTA, FQGNSA. Trimming cost V 5 bases and J 1 base, with 11 bases left between them. The CDR3 loop reads CASSLLSPNTEAFF. In DNA, the CDR3 is TGTGCCAGCAGCCTCCTTAGCCCGAACACTGAAGCTTTCTTT.

This sequence joins TRBV21-1 and TRBJ2-3; the D call of TRBD2 is as the table states it, not checked on the DNA. TRBV21-1 is a pseudogene segment. CDR3 length equals 17 residues. The CDR3 DNA follows: TGTGCCACCCCCGGAAGAGCGGGGGTTACTAGCACAGATACGCAGTATTTT. It encodes CATPGRAGVTSTDTQYF.

Worth noting for this clone: This sample includes further DNA sequences coding for the same CDR3. V and J are TRBV7-9 and TRBJ1-1, with D uncertain. Germline CDR1 SEHNR, CDR2 FQNEAQ (reference sequence). The CDR3 is 13 amino acids. The V end lost 1 base, the J end lost 4 bases, and 7 bases lay between the germline ends. CDR3 region: CASSLETGTEAFF. The CDR3 DNA sequence: TGTGCCAGCAGCTTAGAGACGGGCACTGAAGCTTTCTTT.

The chain carries TRBV19 and TRBJ2-5, with D maybe TRBD1 (5 bases). The J call may be faulty, since TRBJ2-7 better matches the DNA end. The germline gives CDR1 LNHDA, CDR2 SQIVND (reference sequence). The CDR3 spans 14 residues. CDR3 nucleotides: TGTGCCAGTAGAAGAACAGGTCCCTCCTACGAGCAGTACTTC. Amino acids: CASRRTGPSYEQYF.

The chain joins TRBV9 to TRBJ2-3; D not resolved. Looked up from germline, CDR1 is SGDLS and CDR2 is YYNGEE. V was pared by 3 bases and J by 8 bases, with 13 bases between. The CDR3 is 13 amino acids. CDR3 sequence (DNA): TGTGCCAGCAGCGCCCGGTTCGTCGGTACGCAGTATTTT. This codes for CASSARFVGTQYF. Combining the CDR3 with reference TRBV9 and TRBJ2-3 gives the whole variable domain DSGVTQTPKHLITATGQRVTLRCSPRSGDLSVYWYQQSLDQGLQFLIQYYNGEERAKGNILERFSAQQFPDLHSELNLSSLELGDSALYFCASSARFVGTQYFGPGTRLTVL.

This chain links TRBV10-3 with TRBJ2-3; D call uncertain. Germline V gives CDR1 ENHRY, CDR2 SYGVKD. Between the trimmed V and J ends, which lost 6 bases and 4 bases, there was a span of 8 bases. The CDR3 is 12 residues long. The CDR3 coding sequence is TGTGCCATCAGCCGTCCCTCAGATACGCAGTATTTT. This encodes CAISRPSDTQYF.

The DNA for the CDR3 is TGTGCCAGCAGCCCAGGGGGGGGCGATGAGCAGTTCTTC. Its protein product is CASSPGGGDEQFF. The genes are TRBV5-5 and TRBJ2-1, with D perhaps TRBD1 or TRBD2 (7 bases each). The CDR3 consists of 13 residues. Trimming shortened V by 4 bases and J by 8 bases, and 13 bases separated the two germline ends. Germline assignment: CDR1 SGHKS and CDR2 YYEKEE (reference sequence). The full variable domain, with the rest looked up from reference TRBV5-5 and TRBJ2-1, is DAGVTQSPTHLIKTRGQQVTLRCSPISGHKSVSWYQQVLGQGPQFIFQYYEKEERGRGNFPDRFSARQFPNYSSELNVNALLLGDSALYLCASSPGGGDEQFFGPGTRLTVL.

The V gene is TRBV27, the J gene TRBJ1-4, with D possibly matching TRBD1 (5 bases). This CDR3 is built from 15 residues. In germline, CDR1 is MNHEY, CDR2 SMNVEV (reference sequence). Trimming left V 4 bases short and J 10 bases short, with 19 bases between. CDR3: CASSSSGNDGGKLFF. In nucleotides, the CDR3 is TGTGCCAGCAGTTCTTCAGGGAACGACGGCGGAAAACTGTTTTTT.

The chain has TRBV7-2 and TRBJ2-7; D might be TRBD1 (6 bases). Trimming took off 5 bases at V and 2 bases at J, with 10 bases between the two ends. The CDR3 spans 13 residues. Germline-derived CDR1 and CDR2 are SGHTA and FQGNSA. CDR3 coding DNA: TGTGCCAGCAGCGGACAGAATACCTACGAGCAGTACTTC. Translation: CASSGQNTYEQYF.